This TCR beta chain was profiled in a study of read filtering for tumor transcriptome and immune sequencing. For the study at large: Patients were approximately 18 male and around 13 female, mean age roughly 68 years, range roughly 47 to 85. Fewer than 10 patients were R-ISS I, 16 were R-ISS II, about seven were R-ISS III. Study-wide results and caveats: Without single-read clonotypes, shared clonotype proportions correlated more between IR-seq and RNA-seq. This fraction held mixed bone marrow immune cells after CD138-negative sorting.

Molecular barcoded adaptors covering alpha/delta and beta/gamma chains were used on around 370 ng RNA. A single record per CDR3 protein comes from TCRdb applying MiXCR to the reads. The repertoire holds over 45,000 distinct CDR3 sequences, roughly a fifth seen once, with less than 45% in the top ten. Germline V gene sequence: CDR1 SGHAT, CDR2 FQNNGV. V was cut by 4 bases and J by 3 bases, with 15 bases left in between. This CDR3 spans 15 amino acids. Worth noting for this clonotype: Its antigen is not known.

The sequence derives from a donor at least 40 years old with multiple myeloma. The genes are TRBV11-2 and TRBJ1-1; D perhaps matches TRBD1 (6 bases). The specimen sequenced was a population of CD138-negative cells sorted from bone marrow. CDR3 amino acids: CASSSGQTGDTEAFF. As DNA, the CDR3 is TGTGCCAGCAGCTCAGGACAGACCGGTGACACTGAAGCTTTCTTT.